This TCR beta chain was profiled in a study of cytomegalovirus exposure and HLA in healthy donors. The study ran its PCR with 60 Vbeta and 13 Jbeta primers. The assay was immunoSEQ multiplex PCR, and TCRdb's table has in-frame clones only and misses some. Among about 180,000 clones listed, under 85% were seen once. Germline CDR1 SGHNT, CDR2 YYREEE (reference sequence). This CDR3 spans 17 amino acids. V lost 3 bases and J lost 0; bases outside the gene matches: 7. Note on this clone: Its antigen is not identified.

Points from the study as a whole: Versus the roughly 700-donor mean, an Asian-associated ancestry cluster reportedly showed fewer N-insertions in a later analysis. TCR beta chains numbering approximately 150 were designated cytomegalovirus-associated.

Sequenced: PBMCs. V and J are TRBV5-4 and TRBJ1-2, with TRBD1 matching 11 bases. The receptor comes from a human donor in good health. CDR3 sequence: CASSSGQGAIANYGYTF. CDR3 in DNA: TGTGCCAGCAGCTCTGGACAGGGGGCTATAGCTAACTATGGCTACACCTTC.